This paragraph reports one T cell receptor beta chain. As yet, its antigen is unknown. The data are from a study of shared clonotypes between healthy human individuals. About the research overall: Samples came from a couple of female and a few male donors aged 18 to 49. General study findings and limits: Clonotype sharing among donors likely depends on sequencing depth.

V lost 5 bases and J 0 bases, leaving 11 bases between the germline ends. The CDR3 runs 14 residues. The V gene's germline CDR1 is GTSNPN and CDR2 SVGIG (reference sequence). Input per replicate PCR of unsorted PBMC was around 0.3 ug DNA, corresponding to tens of thousands of T cell genomes. The method was immunoSEQ multiplex PCR; TCRdb's version includes in-frame clones alone and lacks a portion of them. The sample has around 430,000 clones, roughly three quarters seen once. The TCR was taken from a woman aged 40 to 50 in good health. Some clones in this sample may be carry-over from other donors' samples. Sequenced material: PBMCs. V usage is TRBV30 and J usage is TRBJ1-3; the D gene is possibly TRBD1 (5 bases). Here the CDR3 DNA reads TGTGCCTGGGATGGGACGGTCTCTGGAAACACCATATATTTT. Its translation is CAWDGTVSGNTIYF.